This TCR beta chain came from a study of cytomegalovirus exposure and HLA in healthy donors. Healthy bone marrow donors made up the cohort. With V trimmed by 4 bases and J by 6 bases, 7 bases remained unmatched. Germline CDR1 and CDR2: MDHEN and SYDVKM. CDR3 length: 15 residues. In the case of this clone: No antigen is known for it.

The study ran its PCR with 60 Vbeta and 13 Jbeta primers. Repertoires were generated with immunoSEQ multiplex PCR, while TCRdb's copy carries only in-frame clones and drops some. The sample has approximately 110,000 clones; the top ten hold around 3.9%. Study-wide points: According to the study, approximately 150 TCR beta chains were cytomegalovirus-associated. Looking again later, the authors saw that most CMV-associated TCR beta chains seemed HLA-restricted. Trimming of TCR beta V- and J-genes showed a link, identified in a later analysis, to a missense DCLRE1C variant.

This sequence originates from a man between 18 and 29 years old in good health and CMV-seronegative. Input material: PBMCs. The chain combines TRBV28 with TRBJ2-7, with 12 bases identical to TRBD2. The CDR3 sequence: CASSSTSGRWGEQYF. The CDR3 DNA follows: TGTGCCAGCAGTTCGACTAGCGGGAGATGGGGCGAGCAGTACTTC.